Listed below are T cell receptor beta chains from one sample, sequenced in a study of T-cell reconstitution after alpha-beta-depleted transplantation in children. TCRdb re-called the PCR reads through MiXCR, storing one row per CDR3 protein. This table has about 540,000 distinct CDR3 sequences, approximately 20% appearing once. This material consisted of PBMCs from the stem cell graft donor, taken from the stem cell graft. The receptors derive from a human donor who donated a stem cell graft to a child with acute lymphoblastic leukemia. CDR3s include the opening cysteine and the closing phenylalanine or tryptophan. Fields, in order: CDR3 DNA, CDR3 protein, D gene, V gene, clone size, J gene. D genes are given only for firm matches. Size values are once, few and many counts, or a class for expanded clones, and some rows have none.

cdr3_nt: TGTGCCAGCAGTCCCCGGGACAGACCTTCCTACGAGCAGTACTTC
cdr3_aa: CASSPRDRPSYEQYF
d_call: TRBD1
v_call: TRBV6-2/TRBV6-3
clone_size: few
j_call: TRBJ2-7

cdr3_nt: TGCAGTGCTAGATTAGGTGCAGGGGGAATTAATCAGCCCCAGCATTTT
cdr3_aa: CSARLGAGGINQPQHF
d_call: TRBD1
v_call: TRBV20-1
clone_size: few
j_call: TRBJ1-5

cdr3_nt: TGTGCCAGTCGCTCAGGGGACCCCAATCAGCCCCAGCATTTT
cdr3_aa: CASRSGDPNQPQHF
d_call: NA
v_call: TRBV7-9
clone_size: few
j_call: TRBJ1-5

cdr3_nt: TGCAGTGCTAGAGATTTTGGGGGCTCCTACAATGAGCAGTTCTTC
cdr3_aa: CSARDFGGSYNEQFF
d_call: NA
v_call: TRBV20-1
clone_size: NA
j_call: TRBJ2-1

cdr3_nt: TGTGCCAGCAGTCCTGAGGGGACTACGGACGAGCAGTACTTC
cdr3_aa: CASSPEGTTDEQYF
d_call: TRBD2
v_call: TRBV7-9
clone_size: NA
j_call: TRBJ2-7

cdr3_nt: TGTGCCAGCTCACCTAGGCCGGGACAGGGAGACAATGAGCAGTTCTTC
cdr3_aa: CASSPRPGQGDNEQFF
d_call: TRBD1
v_call: TRBV18
clone_size: NA
j_call: TRBJ2-1

cdr3_nt: TGTGCCATCTCAGGGGGAGTTAGGGACACTGAAGCTTTCTTT
cdr3_aa: CAISGGVRDTEAFF
d_call: TRBD1
v_call: TRBV12-3/TRBV12-4
clone_size: NA
j_call: TRBJ1-1

cdr3_nt: TGTGCCAGCAGCTTCCAGGGACTAGCCAAAAACATTCAGTACTTC
cdr3_aa: CASSFQGLAKNIQYF
d_call: NA
v_call: TRBV11-2
clone_size: NA
j_call: TRBJ2-4

cdr3_nt: TGCAGTGCTACTCAAGAGACCCAGTACTTC
cdr3_aa: CSATQETQYF
d_call: NA
v_call: TRBV20-1
clone_size: many
j_call: TRBJ2-5

cdr3_nt: TGCGCCAGCAGCCAACATACGACAGGGGAGTGGGGTGAAGCTTTCTTT
cdr3_aa: CASSQHTTGEWGEAFF
d_call: TRBD1
v_call: TRBV4-1
clone_size: NA
j_call: TRBJ1-1

cdr3_nt: TGTGCCTCCCGGGGAGGTATCGGAAACACCATATATTTT
cdr3_aa: CASRGGIGNTIYF
d_call: NA
v_call: TRBV7-8
clone_size: NA
j_call: TRBJ1-3

cdr3_nt: TGTGCCAGCAGTTTATCACTAGGAGGGGAGACCCAGTACTTC
cdr3_aa: CASSLSLGGETQYF
d_call: NA
v_call: TRBV12-3/TRBV12-4
clone_size: NA
j_call: TRBJ2-5

cdr3_nt: TGCGCCAGCAGCTTGCTCTGGGAAGGGTCCGGGGAGCTGTTTTTT
cdr3_aa: CASSLLWEGSGELFF
d_call: NA
v_call: TRBV5-1
clone_size: few
j_call: TRBJ2-2

cdr3_nt: TGTGCCAGCAGTCGGGGACTTCGTTCCTCCTACAATGAGCAGTTCTTC
cdr3_aa: CASSRGLRSSYNEQFF
d_call: NA
v_call: TRBV7-2
clone_size: few
j_call: TRBJ2-1

cdr3_nt: TGTGCCAGCAGCTTAAGACTAGGTAATCACAATGAGCAGTTCTTC
cdr3_aa: CASSLRLGNHNEQFF
d_call: NA
v_call: TRBV7-2
clone_size: NA
j_call: TRBJ2-1

cdr3_nt: TGCAGTGCTAGAGATTTAAGCCAAGCTGACGGGGGAGGCCCGGGGGAGACCCAGTACTTC
cdr3_aa: CSARDLSQADGGGPGETQYF
d_call: NA
v_call: TRBV20-1
clone_size: NA
j_call: TRBJ2-5

cdr3_nt: TGTGCCAGCAGCTACGACGGCAGAGGGAAAGAGCAGTACTTC
cdr3_aa: CASSYDGRGKEQYF
d_call: NA
v_call: TRBV13
clone_size: NA
j_call: TRBJ2-7

cdr3_nt: TGCAGCGTTGTATATGCCCTCGGGTCCACCGGGGAGCTGTTTTTT
cdr3_aa: CSVVYALGSTGELFF
d_call: NA
v_call: TRBV29-1
clone_size: few
j_call: TRBJ2-2

cdr3_nt: TGCAGCGTTGAGGACAGGGTTCTTCAAGAGACCCAGTACTTC
cdr3_aa: CSVEDRVLQETQYF
d_call: TRBD1
v_call: TRBV29-1
clone_size: NA
j_call: TRBJ2-5

cdr3_nt: TGTGCCAGCAGCGTAGATCCCGGGACTAGTGAAGAGACCCAGTACTTC
cdr3_aa: CASSVDPGTSEETQYF
d_call: TRBD2
v_call: TRBV9
clone_size: few
j_call: TRBJ2-5

cdr3_nt: TGTGCCAGCAGCTTAGCGGGGACCCGAGGTTCCTACAATGAGCAGTTCTTC
cdr3_aa: CASSLAGTRGSYNEQFF
d_call: NA
v_call: TRBV7-9
clone_size: few
j_call: TRBJ2-1

cdr3_nt: TGTGCCAGCAGTCTCCTCCGATCCGGGAACACTGAAGCTTTCTTT
cdr3_aa: CASSLLRSGNTEAFF
d_call: NA
v_call: TRBV27
clone_size: few
j_call: TRBJ1-1

cdr3_nt: TGTGCCAGCAGCCAGAAGACACCAGGGGGCGTTGAAGATACGCAGTATTTT
cdr3_aa: CASSQKTPGGVEDTQYF
d_call: TRBD1
v_call: TRBV12-3/TRBV12-4
clone_size: NA
j_call: TRBJ2-3

cdr3_nt: TGTGCCAGCGGGGATCTGACTAAATTCGAGCAGTACTTC
cdr3_aa: CASGDLTKFEQYF
d_call: NA
v_call: TRBV6-1
clone_size: NA
j_call: TRBJ2-7

cdr3_nt: TGTGCCAGCAGAAGGACCGGAGAGAGGGGAATTTATGGCTACACCTTC
cdr3_aa: CASRRTGERGIYGYTF
d_call: NA
v_call: TRBV25-1
clone_size: few
j_call: TRBJ1-2

cdr3_nt: TGCAGTGCTAGAGATCGGGTCAGGGGGGAAAATCAGCCCCAGCATTTT
cdr3_aa: CSARDRVRGENQPQHF
d_call: TRBD1
v_call: TRBV20-1
clone_size: few
j_call: TRBJ1-5

cdr3_nt: TGTGCCAGCATCCCAGCGGGAGGCCCTTACGAGCAGTACTTC
cdr3_aa: CASIPAGGPYEQYF
d_call: TRBD2
v_call: TRBV6-1
clone_size: few
j_call: TRBJ2-7

cdr3_nt: TGTGCCAGCAGTCCAAGAAGCGGGGGGGACCTATACAATGAGCAGTTCTTC
cdr3_aa: CASSPRSGGDLYNEQFF
d_call: TRBD2
v_call: TRBV6-1
clone_size: NA
j_call: TRBJ2-1

cdr3_nt: TGTGCCAGCAGTATACAGGGCTACGAGCAGCACTTC
cdr3_aa: CASSIQGYEQHF
d_call: NA
v_call: TRBV12-3/TRBV12-4
clone_size: NA
j_call: TRBJ2-7

cdr3_nt: TGTGTCCTAAGCAAAGGAGGCAGGGATACCTACGAGCAGTACTTC
cdr3_aa: CVLSKGGRDTYEQYF
d_call: NA
v_call: TRBV21-1
clone_size: NA
j_call: TRBJ2-7

cdr3_nt: TGCAGTGCTAGAGATTTAAAGTCTAATCAGCCCCAGCATTTT
cdr3_aa: CSARDLKSNQPQHF
d_call: NA
v_call: TRBV20-1
clone_size: NA
j_call: TRBJ1-5

cdr3_nt: TGTGCCAGCAGCCAGAGGGGAGGGCTCCAAGAGACCCAGTACTTC
cdr3_aa: CASSQRGGLQETQYF
d_call: TRBD2
v_call: TRBV7-3
clone_size: NA
j_call: TRBJ2-5

cdr3_nt: TGTGCCAGCAGCTTATTGGGGGCAGCGGTCTACAATGAGCAGTTCTTC
cdr3_aa: CASSLLGAAVYNEQFF
d_call: NA
v_call: TRBV7-2
clone_size: NA
j_call: TRBJ2-1